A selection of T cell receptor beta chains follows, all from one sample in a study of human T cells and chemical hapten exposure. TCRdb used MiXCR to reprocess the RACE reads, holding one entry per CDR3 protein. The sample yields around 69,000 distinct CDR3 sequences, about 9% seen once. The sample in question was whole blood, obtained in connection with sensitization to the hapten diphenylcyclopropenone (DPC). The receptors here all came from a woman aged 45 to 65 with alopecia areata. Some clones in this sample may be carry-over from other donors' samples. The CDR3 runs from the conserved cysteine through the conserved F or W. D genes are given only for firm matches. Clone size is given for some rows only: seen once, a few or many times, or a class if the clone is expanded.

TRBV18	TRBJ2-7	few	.	TGTGCCAGCTCGGGCAGCGCCTACGAGCAGTACTTC	CASSGSAYEQYF
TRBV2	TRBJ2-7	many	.	TGTGCCAGCAGCCCGGGACGGAGGGTCGAGCAGTACTTC	CASSPGRRVEQYF
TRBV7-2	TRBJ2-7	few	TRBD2	TGTGCCAGCAGCTTACCCGGGACTAGCGGGACCGAGCAGTACTTC	CASSLPGTSGTEQYF
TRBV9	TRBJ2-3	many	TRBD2	TGTGCCAGCACCAGACTAGCGGAGACAGATACGCAGTATTTT	CASTRLAETDTQYF
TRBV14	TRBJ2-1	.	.	TGTGCCAGCAGCCCCGACTGGGCGGGGAGACACTACAATGAGCAGTTCTTC	CASSPDWAGRHYNEQFF
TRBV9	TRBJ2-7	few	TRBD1	TGTGCCAGCAGCGGACAGGGGGCGAAGGAGCAGTACTTC	CASSGQGAKEQYF
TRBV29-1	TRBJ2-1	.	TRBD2	TGCAGCGTTGCTGCTAGCGGCCTGGGTGAGCAGTTCTTC	CSVAASGLGEQFF
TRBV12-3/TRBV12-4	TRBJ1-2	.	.	TGTGCCAGCAGTTTAGGTGGCTACACCTTC	CASSLGGYTF
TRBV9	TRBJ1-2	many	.	TGTGCCAGCAGCCCATCCGGTACGGATCTTTATGGCTACACCTTC	CASSPSGTDLYGYTF
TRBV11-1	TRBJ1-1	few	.	TGTGCCAGCAGCTTAGCGATCACAATTAACGCTGAAGCTTTCTTT	CASSLAITINAEAFF
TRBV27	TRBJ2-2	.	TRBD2	TGTGCCAGCAGTCGTTGGGGGACTAGCGGGAGGGTAAACACCGGGGAGCTGTTTTTT	CASSRWGTSGRVNTGELFF
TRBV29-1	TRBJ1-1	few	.	TGCAGCGGCCTCAAGAACACTGAAGCTTTCTTT	CSGLKNTEAFF
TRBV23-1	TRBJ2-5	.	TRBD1	TGCGCGACAGGGCGCGGCCCGGGTAGATGGGAGACCCAGTACTTC	CATGRGPGRWETQYF